This entry lists 2 T cell receptor beta chains sequenced from one sample in a study of siplizumab effects on memory and regulatory T cells. Profiled with immunoSEQ multiplex PCR; TCRdb holds only in-frame clones, not every one. The profile shows around 100,000 clones, about 94% of them singletons. Sequencing was performed on non-Treg CD4+ T cells sorted from blood. The receptors come from a human donor in good health.

The J gene is TRBJ1-3, the V gene TRBV5-1, with 10 bases fitting TRBD1. Per germline, CDR1 SGHRS and CDR2 YFSETQ. The CDR3 extends over 15 amino acids. J was trimmed by 6 bases and V by 5 bases; bases with no gene match: 8. CDR3 nucleotide sequence: TGCGCCAGCAGATATTCCGGGACAGGGGAAAACACCATATATTTT. It translates to CASRYSGTGENTIYF.

Here the CDR3 reads CASSVAPGTSVNNEQFF. The DNA of the CDR3 is TGTGCCAGCAGCGTAGCCCCCGGGACTAGCGTTAACAATGAGCAGTTCTTC. The rearrangement uses TRBV9 and TRBJ2-1; TRBD2 matches 10 bases. Trimming removed 0 bases from V and 5 bases from J; junction bases left unmatched: 8. Germline CDR1 is SGDLS and CDR2 is YYNGEE. The CDR3 contains 17 residues.